This section outlines one T cell receptor beta chain sequence together with its context. The antigen is unknown. After extraction with the RNeasy kit, 0.5 to 1 ug of the RNA was reverse transcribed using random hexamers. A multiplex approach, immunoSEQ multiplex PCR, amplified TCR beta CDR3 across 54 Vbeta and 13 Jbeta. TCRdb analysed the immunoSEQ multiplex PCR reads with MiXCR anew, one entry per CDR3 protein. Counted here are about 110,000 distinct CDR3 sequences, roughly 95% occurring once; the ten biggest clones make up around 0.4%. This CDR3 is 14 amino acids long. V was cut by 2 bases and J by 3 bases, with 7 bases left in between. CDR1 and CDR2 from the germline V gene are SGHTA and FQGTGA. This specimen belongs to a study of CD8 T cells in Susac syndrome. Study overall: Each patient with Susac syndrome, at the time of blood draw, was therapy-naive, on corticosteroids, or on intravenous immunoglobulin alone. Whole-study results and caveats: Individuals included in the TCR sequencing and HLA analysis were acknowledged by the study to be relatively few in number.

Sequencing of TCR beta drew on CD8+ and CD4+ T cells from blood. The specimen sequenced was CD8+ T cells from PBMCs. The rearrangement links TRBV7-3 to TRBJ2-2, with D uncertain. The origin of this receptor is a human donor with Susac syndrome. In DNA, the CDR3 is TGTGCCAGCAGCTTACAAGGCGACACCGGGGAGCTGTTTTTT. It translates to CASSLQGDTGELFF. Variable domain in full (rest from reference TRBV7-3 and TRBJ2-2): GAGVSQTPSNKVTEKGKYVELRCDPISGHTALYWYRQSLGQGPEFLIYFQGTGAADDSGLPNDRFFAVRPEGSVSTLKIQRTERGDSAVYLCASSLQGDTGELFFGEGSRLTVL.